The 8 T cell receptor beta chains below were found in one sample sequenced in a study of T cells in tumors after PD-1 blockade. This table comes from immunoSEQ multiplex PCR, and its TCRdb copy is limited to in-frame clones, with some not included. In the table there are approximately 60,000 clones, about 74% of which are singletons. The material sequenced was PBMCs, taken after anti-PD-1 treatment. These receptors were collected from a human donor with basal cell carcinoma.

The rearrangement uses TRBV5-1 and TRBJ2-3; 10 nucleotides match TRBD1. The germline gives CDR1 SGHRS, CDR2 YFSETQ. With 4 bases clipped from V and 2 bases from J, the junction kept 4 bases outside the gene matches. CDR3 length: 15 amino acids. As DNA, the CDR3 is TGCGCCAGCAGCACCGGGACAGGGGTCACAGATACGCAGTATTTT. Translation gives CASSTGTGVTDTQYF.

The genes are TRBV6-5 and TRBJ1-5; no clear D gene. CDR1 and CDR2 (germline): MNHEY, SVGAGI. V dropped 7 bases and J dropped 1 base, with 5 bases sitting between them. The CDR3 is 12 amino acids. In DNA, the CDR3 is TGTGCCAGCAAACCGAGCAATCAGCCCCAGCATTTT. It translates to CASKPSNQPQHF.

The gene calls are TRBV7-9 and TRBJ2-3, with no clear D. The CDR3 extends over 15 amino acids. Deletions cut 4 bases from V and 0 bases from J, with 11 bases between. CDR1 is SEHNR and CDR2 is FQNEAQ in the germline V gene (reference sequence). The DNA for the CDR3 is TGTGCCAGCAGCTCCGGGCTTCAGAGCACAGATACGCAGTATTTT. The encoded protein is CASSSGLQSTDTQYF.

The V and J genes are TRBV5-1 and TRBJ1-5; D unresolved. Germline V gene data show CDR1 as SGHRS and CDR2 as YFSETQ. CDR3 length equals 14 residues. V was clipped by 0 bases and J by 4 bases, with 8 bases between them. In DNA form, the CDR3 reads TGCGCCAGCAGCTTGGGGTCTCCGAATCAGCCCCAGCATTTT. Translated, it gives CASSLGSPNQPQHF.

This chain joins TRBV6-5 and TRBJ2-1; perhaps TRBD1 as D (6 bases). V lost 7 bases to trimming and J lost 6 bases, with 10 bases between them. The V gene's germline CDR1 is MNHEY and CDR2 SVGAGI. This CDR3 region has 12 residues. For the CDR3, the DNA is TGTGCCAGCAAAGACAGGAGCAATGAGCAGTTCTTC. Its translation: CASKDRSNEQFF.

Only a few counts were recorded for this clone. The chain employs TRBV27 and TRBJ2-2; possible D gene TRBD1, 5 bases. The germline V gene has CDR1 MNHEY and CDR2 SMNVEV (reference sequence). The CDR3 extends over 14 amino acids. Trimming removed 5 bases at V and 4 bases at J, with 11 bases between. CDR3 region: CASSPTGPTGELFF. For the CDR3, the DNA is TGTGCCAGCAGTCCCACAGGCCCCACCGGGGAGCTGTTTTTT.

The chain couples TRBV11-3 to TRBJ2-1, with D perhaps being TRBD1 or TRBD2 (5 bases each). The V end was cut by 5 bases, the J end by 1 base, with 18 bases between. Per germline, CDR1 SGHNT and CDR2 YENEEA. The CDR3 covers 17 residues. The CDR3 sequence: CASSRFSGALSYNEQFF. CDR3 coding DNA: TGTGCCAGCAGCCGGTTTTCCGGGGCACTTTCCTACAATGAGCAGTTCTTC.

The V and J genes are TRBV5-4 and TRBJ2-5; 7 positions match TRBD2. The CDR3 is 13 residues long. Germline CDR1 is SGHNT and CDR2 is YYREEE (reference sequence). V shed 2 bases and J 4 bases; nucleotides not matched to a gene: 2. CDR3 protein: CASSFLAAETQYF. CDR3 coding DNA: TGTGCCAGCAGCTTTCTAGCGGCAGAGACCCAGTACTTC. The entire variable domain, with the rest obtained from reference TRBV5-4 and TRBJ2-5, is as follows: ETGVTQSPTHLIKTRGQQVTLRCSSQSGHNTVSWYQQALGQGPQFIFQYYREEENGRGNFPPRFSGLQFPNYSSELNVNALELDDSALYLCASSFLAAETQYFGPGTRLLVL.